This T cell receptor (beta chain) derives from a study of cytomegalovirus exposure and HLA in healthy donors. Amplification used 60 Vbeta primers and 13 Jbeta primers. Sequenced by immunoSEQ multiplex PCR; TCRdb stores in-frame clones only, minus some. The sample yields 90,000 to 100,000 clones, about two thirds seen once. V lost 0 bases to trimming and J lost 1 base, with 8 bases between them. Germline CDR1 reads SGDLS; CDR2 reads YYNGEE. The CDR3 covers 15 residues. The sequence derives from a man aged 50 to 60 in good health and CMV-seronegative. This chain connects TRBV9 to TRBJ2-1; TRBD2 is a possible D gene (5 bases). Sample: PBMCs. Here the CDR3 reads CASSVGGPSYNEQFF. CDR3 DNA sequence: TGTGCCAGCAGCGTAGGCGGGCCTTCCTACAATGAGCAGTTCTTC.